The 13 T cell receptor beta chains below all came from one sample that was sequenced in a study of blood T cell repertoires in COVID-19. TCRdb's table, derived via immunoSEQ multiplex PCR, lists solely in-frame clones and lacks some. The data contain about 140,000 clones, approximately 78% of them singletons. Sequenced: peripheral blood. These receptors were taken from a woman aged 80 or older with acute or convalescent COVID-19.

The CDR3 here is CAISEPGSGNTIYF. CDR3 DNA: TGTGCCATCAGTGAGCCCGGGTCTGGAAACACCATATATTTT. V is TRBV10-3 and J is TRBJ1-3; D uncertain. The germline gives CDR1 ENHRY, CDR2 SYGVKD. The V gene lost 2 bases and the J gene lost 1 base, with 6 bases spanning the gap. This CDR3 comprises 14 residues.

The V and J genes are TRBV29-1 and TRBJ1-2, with D uncertain. Germline values: CDR1 SQVTM, CDR2 ANQGSEA. Between the trimmed V and J ends, which lost 5 bases and 5 bases, there was a span of 12 bases. This CDR3 is 12 amino acids long. The CDR3 nucleotides are TGCAGCGTTACCCGGGGAGAATATGGCTACACCTTC. Translated, it gives CSVTRGEYGYTF.

The V call is TRBV10-3, the J call TRBJ1-1; possible D gene TRBD1, 5 bases. The germline gives CDR1 ENHRY, CDR2 SYGVKD. Trimming took 0 bases from V and 0 from J, leaving 8 bases between them. The CDR3 covers 15 residues. The chain's CDR3 is CAISESSGMNTEAFF. CDR3 sequence (DNA): TGTGCCATCAGTGAGTCGTCAGGGATGAACACTGAAGCTTTCTTT.

The V gene is TRBV18, the J gene TRBJ1-6; possibly TRBD1 for D (5 bases). Germline values: CDR1 KGHSH, CDR2 LQKENI. With 3 bases removed from V and 7 bases from J, the gap between germline ends came to 13 bases. The CDR3 spans 15 residues. CDR3 sequence reads: CASSPSLGGNSPLHF. The CDR3 DNA reads TGTGCCAGCTCACCGTCTCTGGGGGGGAATTCACCCCTCCACTTT.

V is TRBV4-2 and J is TRBJ2-7; tentatively, D is TRBD1 (6 bases). Per the germline V gene, CDR1 is LGHNA and CDR2 is YNFKEQ. The CDR3 is 13 residues long. V lost 4 bases, J lost 3 bases, and 10 bases lay in between. This chain's CDR3 is CASSLGTNYEQYF. The CDR3 bases are TGTGCCAGCAGCCTCGGGACAAACTACGAGCAGTACTTC.

The chain has TRBV3-1 (or the pseudogene TRBV3-2) and TRBJ2-5; possibly TRBD2 for D (5 bases). Germline V gene sequence: CDR1 LGHDT, CDR2 YNNKEL (reference sequence). V lost 6 bases to trimming and J lost 6 bases, with 26 bases between them. The CDR3 contains 17 residues. CDR3 sequence reads: CASSTHYREPTLKTQYF. The CDR3 bases are TGTGCCAGCAGTACCCACTACCGGGAACCGACTTTGAAGACCCAGTACTTC.

V is TRBV15 and J is TRBJ2-1, with 8 bases matching TRBD2. CDR3 length: 15 amino acids. Germline trimming cut 5 bases from V and 5 bases from J; bases unmatched to any gene: 8. From germline, CDR1 is LNHNV and CDR2 YYDKDF (reference sequence). The DNA for the CDR3 is TGTGCCACCAGCGTAGCGGGGACCCTCCACAATGAGCAGTTCTTC. It is translated as CATSVAGTLHNEQFF. Variable domain in full (rest from reference TRBV15 and TRBJ2-1): DAMVIQNPRYQVTQFGKPVTLSCSQTLNHNVMYWYQQKSSQAPKLLFHYYDKDFNNEADTPDNFQSRRPNTSFCFLDIRSPGLGDTAMYLCATSVAGTLHNEQFFGPGTRLTVL.

The rearrangement joins TRBV27 to TRBJ1-2, with D possibly matching TRBD1 (5 bases). The germline CDR1 and CDR2 sequences are MNHEY and SMNVEV (reference sequence). The CDR3 extends over 12 amino acids. Trimming pared 8 bases from V and 7 bases from J, leaving 14 bases between. The DNA for the CDR3 is TGTGCCAGCGCCACAGACCAGGGTGGCTACACCTTC. It is translated as CASATDQGGYTF.

V gene TRBV28 combines with J gene TRBJ1-4; D unclear. Germline CDR1 and CDR2: MDHEN and SYDVKM. Trimming cost V 3 bases and J 3 bases, with 5 bases left between them. The CDR3 has 13 residues. The CDR3 DNA reads TGTGCCAGCAGTTTCCCATCTAATGAAAAACTGTTTTTT. This codes for CASSFPSNEKLFF.

The rearrangement uses TRBV7-2 and TRBJ2-5, with a possible D match to TRBD2 (7 bases). With 1 base removed from V and 2 bases from J, the gap between germline ends came to 14 bases. Germline values: CDR1 SGHTA, CDR2 FQGNSA. The CDR3 is made up of 16 amino acids. The DNA of the CDR3 is TGTGCCAGCAGCTTAGGTTGGAGGGGGGGACAAGAGACCCAGTACTTC. The encoded protein is CASSLGWRGGQETQYF.

V gene TRBV9 combines with J gene TRBJ1-6; TRBD1 aligns across 11 bases. The CDR3 contains 14 residues. The germline gives CDR1 SGDLS, CDR2 YYNGEE. With V trimmed by 9 bases and J by 6 bases, 5 bases remained unmatched. The CDR3: CATGQGAFNSPLHF. The CDR3 DNA reads as TGTGCCACCGGACAGGGGGCTTTTAATTCACCCCTCCACTTT.

This clone was recorded a few times. This chain connects TRBV29-1 to TRBJ1-4; TRBD1 agrees at 11 bases. V lost 3 bases to trimming and J lost 7 bases; unmatched junction nucleotides: 7. There are 15 residues in the CDR3. Germline CDR1 reads SQVTM; CDR2 reads ANQGSEA. The CDR3 DNA is TGCAGCGTTGACTCTTTGGGACAGGGGGGTGAAAAACTGTTTTTT. The encoded protein is CSVDSLGQGGEKLFF.

The CDR3 sequence: CASSTFSLGRQETQYF. The CDR3 DNA follows: TGTGCCAGTAGTACGTTTAGTCTGGGCCGACAAGAGACCCAGTACTTC. The rearrangement joins TRBV19 to TRBJ2-5; D not resolved. Germline values: CDR1 LNHDA, CDR2 SQIVND (reference sequence). The germline V and J ends were trimmed by 4 bases and 2 bases, with 17 bases remaining between them. The CDR3 covers 16 residues.